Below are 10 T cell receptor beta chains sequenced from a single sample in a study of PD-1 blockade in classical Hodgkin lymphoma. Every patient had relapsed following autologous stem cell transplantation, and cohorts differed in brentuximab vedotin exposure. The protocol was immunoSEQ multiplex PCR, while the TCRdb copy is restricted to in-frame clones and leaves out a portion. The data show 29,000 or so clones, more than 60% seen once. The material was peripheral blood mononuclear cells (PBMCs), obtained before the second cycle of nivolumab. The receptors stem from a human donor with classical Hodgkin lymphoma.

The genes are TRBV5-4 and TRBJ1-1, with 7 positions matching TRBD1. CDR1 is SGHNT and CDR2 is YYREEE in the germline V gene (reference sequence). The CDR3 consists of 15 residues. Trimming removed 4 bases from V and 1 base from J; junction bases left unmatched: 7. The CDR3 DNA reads TGTGCCAGCAGCCCGACGGGACAGTCGAACACTGAAGCTTTCTTT. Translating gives CASSPTGQSNTEAFF.

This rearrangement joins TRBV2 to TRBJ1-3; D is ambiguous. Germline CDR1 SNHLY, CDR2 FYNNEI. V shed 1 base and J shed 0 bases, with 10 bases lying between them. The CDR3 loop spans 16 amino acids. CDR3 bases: TGTGCCAGCAGTGAAGGGCCGGCAGTCTCTGGAAACACCATATATTTT. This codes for CASSEGPAVSGNTIYF.

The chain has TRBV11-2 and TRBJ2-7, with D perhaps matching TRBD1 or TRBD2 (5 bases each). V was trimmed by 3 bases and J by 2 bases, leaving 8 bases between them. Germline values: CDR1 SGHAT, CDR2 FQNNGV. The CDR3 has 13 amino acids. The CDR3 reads CASSFRGAYEQYF. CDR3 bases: TGTGCCAGCAGCTTTCGAGGGGCCTACGAGCAGTACTTC. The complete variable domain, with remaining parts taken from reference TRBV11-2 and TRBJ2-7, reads EAGVAQSPRYKIIEKRQSVAFWCNPISGHATLYWYQQILGQGPKLLIQFQNNGVVDDSQLPKDRFSAERLKGVDSTLKIQPAKLEDSAVYLCASSFRGAYEQYFGPGTRLTVT.

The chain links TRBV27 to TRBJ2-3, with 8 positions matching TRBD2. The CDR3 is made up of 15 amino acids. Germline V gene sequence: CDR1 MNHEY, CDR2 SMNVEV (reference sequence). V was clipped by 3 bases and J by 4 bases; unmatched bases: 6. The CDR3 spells CASSFIAGPADTQYF. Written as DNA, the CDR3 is TGTGCCAGCAGTTTCATAGCGGGGCCGGCAGATACGCAGTATTTT.

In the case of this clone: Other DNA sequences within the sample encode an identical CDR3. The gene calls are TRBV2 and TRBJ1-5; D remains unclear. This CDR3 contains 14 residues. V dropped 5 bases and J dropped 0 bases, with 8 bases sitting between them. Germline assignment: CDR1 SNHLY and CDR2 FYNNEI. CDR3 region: CASSPNYSNQPQHF. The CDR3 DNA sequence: TGTGCCAGCAGTCCTAATTATAGCAATCAGCCCCAGCATTTT.

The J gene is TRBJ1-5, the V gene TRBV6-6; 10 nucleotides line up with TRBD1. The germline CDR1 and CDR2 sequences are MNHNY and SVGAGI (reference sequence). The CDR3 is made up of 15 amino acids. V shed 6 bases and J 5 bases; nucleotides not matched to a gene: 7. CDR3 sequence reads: CASRKTGGRDQPQHF. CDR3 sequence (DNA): TGTGCCAGCAGGAAGACAGGGGGCCGCGATCAGCCCCAGCATTTT.

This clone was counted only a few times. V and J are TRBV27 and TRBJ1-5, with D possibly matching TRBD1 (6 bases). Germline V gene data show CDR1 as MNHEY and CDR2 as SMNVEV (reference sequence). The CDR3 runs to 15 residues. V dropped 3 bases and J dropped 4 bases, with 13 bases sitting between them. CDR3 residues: CASSFSGAYNQPQHF. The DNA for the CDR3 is TGTGCCAGCAGTTTTTCGGGGGCTTATAATCAGCCCCAGCATTTT.

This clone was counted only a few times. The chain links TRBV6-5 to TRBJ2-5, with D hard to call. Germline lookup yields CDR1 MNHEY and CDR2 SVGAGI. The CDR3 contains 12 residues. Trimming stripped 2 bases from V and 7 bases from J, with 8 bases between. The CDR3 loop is CASSYRSGTQYF. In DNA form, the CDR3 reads TGTGCCAGCAGTTACCGGTCGGGGACCCAGTACTTC.

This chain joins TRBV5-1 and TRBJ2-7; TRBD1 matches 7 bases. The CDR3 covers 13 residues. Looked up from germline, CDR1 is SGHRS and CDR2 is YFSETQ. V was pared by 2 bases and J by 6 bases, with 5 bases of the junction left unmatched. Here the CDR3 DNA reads TGCGCCAGCAGCTTCACAGGGGTAGGCGAGCAGTACGTC. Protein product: CASSFTGVGEQYV.

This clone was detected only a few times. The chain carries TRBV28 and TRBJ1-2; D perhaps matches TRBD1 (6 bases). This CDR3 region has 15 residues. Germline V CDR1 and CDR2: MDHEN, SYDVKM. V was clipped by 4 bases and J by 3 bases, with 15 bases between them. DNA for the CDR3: TGTGCCAGCAGTTCCCCCAACGGGGGCGACTATGGCTACACCTTC. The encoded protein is CASSSPNGGDYGYTF.